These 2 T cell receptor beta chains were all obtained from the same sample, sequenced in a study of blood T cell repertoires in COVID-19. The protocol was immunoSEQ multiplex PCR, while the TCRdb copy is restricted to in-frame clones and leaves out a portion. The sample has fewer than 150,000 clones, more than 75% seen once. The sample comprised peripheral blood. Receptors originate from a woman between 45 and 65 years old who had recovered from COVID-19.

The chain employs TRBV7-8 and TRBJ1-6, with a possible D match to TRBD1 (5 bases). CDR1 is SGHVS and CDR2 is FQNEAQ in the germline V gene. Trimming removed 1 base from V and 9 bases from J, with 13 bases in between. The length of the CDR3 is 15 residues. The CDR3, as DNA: TGTGCCAGCAGCTTAGGGTGGGTCGGGGGTTCACCCCTCCACTTT. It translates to CASSLGWVGGSPLHF.

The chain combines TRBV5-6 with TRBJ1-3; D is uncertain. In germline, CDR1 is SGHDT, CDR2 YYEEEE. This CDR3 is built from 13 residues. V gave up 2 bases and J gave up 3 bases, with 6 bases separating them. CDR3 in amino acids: CASSFLGGNTIYF. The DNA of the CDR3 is TGTGCCAGCAGCTTCCTAGGTGGAAACACCATATATTTT. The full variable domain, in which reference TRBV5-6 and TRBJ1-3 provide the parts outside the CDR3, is DAGVTQSPTHLIKTRGQQVTLRCSPKSGHDTVSWYQQALGQGPQFIFQYYEEEERQRGNFPDRFSGHQFPNYSSELNVNALLLGDSALYLCASSFLGGNTIYFGEGSWLTVV.